One sample yielded the 14 T cell receptor beta chains listed below, sequenced in a study of vaccination and CD4 T cells after COVID-19. These TCRs are of unknown antigen specificity. Scientists ran DNA taken from cultured CD4+ T cells through the Oncomine TCR Beta short-read assay for sequencing. TCRdb redid the calling of the PCR reads with MiXCR, one entry per CDR3 protein. The data show 25,000 or so distinct CDR3 sequences, roughly 65% seen once. Treatment in this sample: approximately nine-day PBMC culture with coronavirus spike peptide pools or control peptides (ViraFEST assay). Specimen: CD4+ T cells from blood, cultured in vitro, collected after SARS-CoV-2 vaccination. Source of these receptors: a human donor who received a COVID-19 vaccine.

This clonotype was seen more than once but under ten times. The chain uses TRBV24-1 and TRBJ1-5; 9 bases fit TRBD1. The ends lost 3 bases at V and 6 bases at J; junction bases unmatched: 8. Germline loops: CDR1 KGHDR, CDR2 SFDVKD. This CDR3 contains 16 residues. CDR3 sequence (DNA): TGTGCCACCAGTGATCCACAGGGGGCGCCGGGTCAGCCCCAGCATTTT. It yields the protein CATSDPQGAPGQPQHF.

This clonotype was observed a few times. The chain carries TRBV20-1 and TRBJ1-2; TRBD1 matches at 10 bases. The V gene's germline CDR1 is DFQATT and CDR2 SNEGSKA (reference sequence). The J segment lost 9 bases and the V segment lost 0 bases, leaving 13 bases of the junction unmatched. The CDR3 has 16 amino acids. In DNA, the CDR3 is TGCAGTGCTAGAGATCCAGGGACAGGGGATCGTAGTAGCTACACCTTC. The encoded protein is CSARDPGTGDRSSYTF.

This clonotype appeared a few times. The gene calls are TRBV10-3 and TRBJ1-5; D is uncertain. This CDR3 has 14 amino acids. Trimming removed 2 bases from V and 3 bases from J, with 8 bases in between. CDR1 is ENHRY, CDR2 SYGVKD, per germline. The CDR3 protein is CAISEGGNNQPQHF. As DNA, the CDR3 is TGTGCCATCAGTGAGGGCGGGAACAATCAGCCCCAGCATTTT.

There are a few counts of this clonotype. The CDR3 DNA reads as TGTGCCATCAGCTCGGGACCTAACTCCCAGGGTTCACCCCTCCACTTT. It yields the protein CAISSGPNSQGSPLHF. This chain links TRBV10-3 with TRBJ1-6; D is perhaps TRBD1 (5 bases). The length of the CDR3 is 16 residues. Trimming stripped 6 bases from V and 9 bases from J, with 21 bases between. Germline lookup yields CDR1 ENHRY and CDR2 SYGVKD.

This chain uses TRBV11-3 with TRBJ2-5, with D hard to call. There are 12 residues in the CDR3. From germline, CDR1 is SGHNT and CDR2 YENEEA. Trimming left V 1 base short and J 5 bases short, with 5 bases between. Written as DNA, the CDR3 is TGTGCCAGCAGCTTAGTTTTGGAGACCCAGTACTTC. This encodes CASSLVLETQYF.

This chain uses TRBV20-1 with TRBJ2-7; no definite D call. The V end lost 6 bases, the J end lost 6 bases, and 15 bases lay between the germline ends. This CDR3 contains 12 residues. Germline CDR1 DFQATT, CDR2 SNEGSKA (reference sequence). CDR3 nucleotides: TGCAGTGCCAGTCGGCAGAGCCTCGAGCAGTACTTC. This codes for CSASRQSLEQYF.

The genes are TRBV20-1 and TRBJ2-4; TRBD2 matches at 12 bases. Germline V gene lookup returns CDR1 DFQATT and CDR2 SNEGSKA (reference sequence). This CDR3 has 14 residues. Trimming cost V 3 bases and J 9 bases; bases outside gene matches: 6. CDR3 coding DNA: TGCAGTGCTAGGCGGGCTAGCGGGGGGGGCATTCAGTACTTC. Translated: CSARRASGGGIQYF.

This clonotype was counted a few times. The genes are TRBV27 and TRBJ1-1, with D possibly TRBD1 on 5 matching bases. Germline V gene sequence: CDR1 MNHEY, CDR2 SMNVEV (reference sequence). Trimming removed 6 bases at V and 0 bases at J, with 11 bases between. The CDR3 runs to 14 residues. The CDR3 protein is CASSPGRLNTEAFF. In DNA, the CDR3 is TGTGCCAGCAGCCCGGGACGGTTGAACACTGAAGCTTTCTTT.

This clonotype occurred a few times. The chain joins TRBV20-1 to TRBJ1-2; D gene unclear. Trimming took 0 bases from V and 4 from J, leaving 6 bases between them. This CDR3 has 12 residues. Per germline, CDR1 DFQATT and CDR2 SNEGSKA (reference sequence). CDR3: CSAREGIYGYTF. The DNA of the CDR3 is TGCAGTGCTAGAGAAGGGATCTATGGCTACACCTTC.

The chain employs TRBV27 and TRBJ2-5; 9 nucleotides align to TRBD1. V gave up 4 bases and J gave up 7 bases; unmatched junction bases: 7. This CDR3 has 14 residues. Germline loops: CDR1 MNHEY, CDR2 SMNVEV (reference sequence). The CDR3 sequence is CASSSPGQGATQYF. In DNA, the CDR3 is TGTGCCAGCAGTTCACCGGGACAGGGAGCGACCCAGTACTTC.

The V and J genes are TRBV29-1 and TRBJ2-6; D tentatively fits TRBD1 or TRBD2 (5 bases each). This CDR3 comprises 14 residues. Germline CDR1 is SQVTM and CDR2 is ANQGSEA. Trimming cost V 4 bases and J 2 bases, with 9 bases left between them. CDR3 amino acids: CSVGGITGANVLTF. CDR3 sequence (DNA): TGCAGCGTTGGGGGGATCACTGGGGCCAACGTCCTGACTTTC.

This chain joins TRBV20-1 and TRBJ1-1; D is undetermined. Germline V gene lookup returns CDR1 DFQATT and CDR2 SNEGSKA (reference sequence). V was shortened by 3 bases and J by 0 bases, with 11 bases between the two germline ends. The CDR3 length is 14 residues. The CDR3 loop is CSARYRLLNTEAFF. The CDR3 DNA follows: TGCAGTGCTAGGTACAGACTCCTGAACACTGAAGCTTTCTTT.

CDR3 loop: CASSEALQGNLDRKTEAFF. CDR3 DNA sequence: TGTGCCAGCAGTGAAGCGCTTCAAGGAAATCTGGACAGGAAGACTGAAGCTTTCTTT. This chain joins TRBV2 and TRBJ1-1; 7 nucleotides line up with TRBD1. Trimming removed 0 bases from V and 5 bases from J; junction bases left unmatched: 18. The CDR3 has 19 amino acids. Germline V gene lookup returns CDR1 SNHLY and CDR2 FYNNEI.

V usage is TRBV29-1 and J usage is TRBJ1-3; 9 nucleotides line up with TRBD1. There are 14 residues in the CDR3. V dropped 4 bases and J dropped 2; count of bases not matched to a gene: 3. CDR1 and CDR2 (germline): SQVTM, ANQGSEA. The CDR3, as DNA: TGCAGCGTTGTTGGGACAGGGACTGGAAACACCATATATTTT. This gives the protein CSVVGTGTGNTIYF.